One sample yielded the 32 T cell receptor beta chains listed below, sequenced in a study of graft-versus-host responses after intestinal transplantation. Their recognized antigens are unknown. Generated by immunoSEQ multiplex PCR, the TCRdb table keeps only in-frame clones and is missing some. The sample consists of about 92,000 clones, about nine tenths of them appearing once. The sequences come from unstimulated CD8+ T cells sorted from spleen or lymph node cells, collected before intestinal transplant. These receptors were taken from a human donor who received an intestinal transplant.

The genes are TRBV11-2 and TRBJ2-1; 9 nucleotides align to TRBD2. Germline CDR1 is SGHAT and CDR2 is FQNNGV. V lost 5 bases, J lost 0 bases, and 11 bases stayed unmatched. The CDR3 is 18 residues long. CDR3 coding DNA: TGTGCCAGCAGCCCGGGGGTAGCGGGGGCGAGCTCCTACAATGAGCAGTTCTTC. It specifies CASSPGVAGASSYNEQFF. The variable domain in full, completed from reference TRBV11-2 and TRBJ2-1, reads EAGVAQSPRYKIIEKRQSVAFWCNPISGHATLYWYQQILGQGPKLLIQFQNNGVVDDSQLPKDRFSAERLKGVDSTLKIQPAKLEDSAVYLCASSPGVAGASSYNEQFFGPGTRLTVL.

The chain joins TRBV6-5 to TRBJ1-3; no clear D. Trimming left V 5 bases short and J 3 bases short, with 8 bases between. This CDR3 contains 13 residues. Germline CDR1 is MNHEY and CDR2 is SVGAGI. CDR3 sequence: CASSPDVGNTIYF. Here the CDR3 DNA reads TGTGCCAGCAGTCCGGACGTTGGAAACACCATATATTTT.

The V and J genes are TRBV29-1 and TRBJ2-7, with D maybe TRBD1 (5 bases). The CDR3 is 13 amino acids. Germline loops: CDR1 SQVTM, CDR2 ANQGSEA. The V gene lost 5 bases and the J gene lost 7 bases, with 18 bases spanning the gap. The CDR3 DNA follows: TGCAGCGTTCTCCTAGGTTCAGGGCGGGAGCAGTACTTC. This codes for CSVLLGSGREQYF.

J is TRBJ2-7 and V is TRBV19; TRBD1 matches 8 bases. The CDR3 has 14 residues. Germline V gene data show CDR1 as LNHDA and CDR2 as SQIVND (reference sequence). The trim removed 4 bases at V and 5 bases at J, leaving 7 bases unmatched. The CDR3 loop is CASSTLAGGDEQYF. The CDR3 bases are TGTGCCAGTAGTACCCTCGCAGGGGGCGACGAGCAGTACTTC. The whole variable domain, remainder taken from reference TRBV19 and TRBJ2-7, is DGGITQSPKYLFRKEGQNVTLSCEQNLNHDAMYWYRQDPGQGLRLIYYSQIVNDFQKGDIAEGYSVSREKKESFPLTVTSAQKNPTAFYLCASSTLAGGDEQYFGPGTRLTVT.

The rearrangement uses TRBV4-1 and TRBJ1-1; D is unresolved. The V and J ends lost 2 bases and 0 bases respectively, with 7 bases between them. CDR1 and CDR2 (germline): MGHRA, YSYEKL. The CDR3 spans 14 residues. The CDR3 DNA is TGCGCCAGCAGCCAACCCGAAATGAACACTGAAGCTTTCTTT. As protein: CASSQPEMNTEAFF.

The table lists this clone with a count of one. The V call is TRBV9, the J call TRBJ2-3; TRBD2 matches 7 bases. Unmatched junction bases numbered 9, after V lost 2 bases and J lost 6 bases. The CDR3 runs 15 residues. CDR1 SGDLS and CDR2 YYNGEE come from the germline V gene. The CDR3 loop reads CASSVSGSLGDTQYF. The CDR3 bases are TGTGCCAGCAGCGTTAGCGGGTCCCTCGGCGATACGCAGTATTTT. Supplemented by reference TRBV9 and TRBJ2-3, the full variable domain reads DSGVTQTPKHLITATGQRVTLRCSPRSGDLSVYWYQQSLDQGLQFLIQYYNGEERAKGNILERFSAQQFPDLHSELNLSSLELGDSALYFCASSVSGSLGDTQYFGPGTRLTVL.

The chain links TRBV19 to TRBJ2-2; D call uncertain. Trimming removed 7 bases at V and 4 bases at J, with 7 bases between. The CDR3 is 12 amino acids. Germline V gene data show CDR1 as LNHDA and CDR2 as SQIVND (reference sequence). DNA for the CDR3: TGTGCCAGTATCAGTGGCACCGGGGAGCTGTTTTTT. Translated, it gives CASISGTGELFF. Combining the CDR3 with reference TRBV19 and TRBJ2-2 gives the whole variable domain DGGITQSPKYLFRKEGQNVTLSCEQNLNHDAMYWYRQDPGQGLRLIYYSQIVNDFQKGDIAEGYSVSREKKESFPLTVTSAQKNPTAFYLCASISGTGELFFGEGSRLTVL.

DNA of the CDR3: TGCAGCGGCGGAGGGGTTTTTGATGAGCAGTTCTTC. Amino acid sequence: CSGGGVFDEQFF. The chain joins TRBV29-1 to TRBJ2-1, with D possibly matching TRBD2 (6 bases). With 7 bases removed from V and 8 bases from J, the gap between germline ends came to 15 bases. Germline V gene lookup returns CDR1 SQVTM and CDR2 ANQGSEA. The CDR3 is made up of 12 amino acids.

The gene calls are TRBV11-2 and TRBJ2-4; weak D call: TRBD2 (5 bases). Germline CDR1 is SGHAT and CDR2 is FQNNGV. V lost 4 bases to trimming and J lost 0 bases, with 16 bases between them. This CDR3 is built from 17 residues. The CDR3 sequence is CASSSHDYLIAKNIQYF. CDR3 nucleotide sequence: TGTGCCAGCAGCTCCCACGACTACCTTATAGCCAAAAACATTCAGTACTTC.

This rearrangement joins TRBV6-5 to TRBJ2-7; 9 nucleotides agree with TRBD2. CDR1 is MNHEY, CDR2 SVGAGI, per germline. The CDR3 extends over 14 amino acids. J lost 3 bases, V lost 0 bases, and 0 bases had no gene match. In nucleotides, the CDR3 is TGTGCCAGCAGTTACTCGACTAGCGGCTACGAGCAGTACTTC. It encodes CASSYSTSGYEQYF.

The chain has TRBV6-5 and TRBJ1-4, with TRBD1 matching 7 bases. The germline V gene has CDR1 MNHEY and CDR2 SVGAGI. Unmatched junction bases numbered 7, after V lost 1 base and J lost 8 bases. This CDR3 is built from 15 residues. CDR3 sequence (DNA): TGTGCCAGCAGTTACTTAGGGGGCATGGAGGAAAAACTGTTTTTT. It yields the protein CASSYLGGMEEKLFF.

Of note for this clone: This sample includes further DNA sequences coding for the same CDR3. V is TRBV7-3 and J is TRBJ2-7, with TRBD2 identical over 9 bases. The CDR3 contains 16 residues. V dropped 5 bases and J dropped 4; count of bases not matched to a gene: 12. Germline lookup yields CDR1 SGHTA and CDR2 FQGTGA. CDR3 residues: CASSPEGRAGGYEQYF. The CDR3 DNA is TGTGCCAGCAGCCCAGAAGGTCGGGCGGGGGGGTACGAGCAGTACTTC.

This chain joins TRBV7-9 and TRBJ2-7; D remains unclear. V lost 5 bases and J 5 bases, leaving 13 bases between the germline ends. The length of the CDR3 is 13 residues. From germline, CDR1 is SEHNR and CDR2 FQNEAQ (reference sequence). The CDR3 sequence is CASSPGISNEQYF. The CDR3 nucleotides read TGTGCCAGCAGCCCCGGTATCTCGAACGAGCAGTACTTC. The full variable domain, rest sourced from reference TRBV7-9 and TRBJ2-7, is DTGVSQNPRHKITKRGQNVTFRCDPISEHNRLYWYRQTLGQGPEFLTYFQNEAQLEKSRLLSDRFSAERPKGSFSTLEIQRTEQGDSAMYLCASSPGISNEQYFGPGTRLTVT.

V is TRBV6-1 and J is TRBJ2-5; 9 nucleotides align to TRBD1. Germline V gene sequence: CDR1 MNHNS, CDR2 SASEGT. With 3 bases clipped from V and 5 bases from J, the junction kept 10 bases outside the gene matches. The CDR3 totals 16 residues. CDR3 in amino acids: CASSDWTGAPFETQYF. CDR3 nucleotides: TGTGCCAGCAGTGATTGGACAGGGGCCCCCTTTGAGACCCAGTACTTC.

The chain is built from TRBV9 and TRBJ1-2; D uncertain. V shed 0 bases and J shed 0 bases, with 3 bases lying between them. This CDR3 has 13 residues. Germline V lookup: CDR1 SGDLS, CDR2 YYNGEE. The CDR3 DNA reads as TGTGCCAGCAGCGTAGAGACTAACTATGGCTACACCTTC. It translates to CASSVETNYGYTF.

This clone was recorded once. The CDR3 reads CASSSGVASGETQYF. Written as DNA, the CDR3 is TGTGCCAGCAGTTCTGGCGTGGCTAGCGGAGAGACCCAGTACTTC. V usage is TRBV27 and J usage is TRBJ2-5, with 7 bases identical to TRBD2. Germline V lookup: CDR1 MNHEY, CDR2 SMNVEV (reference sequence). Trimming took 4 bases from V and 4 from J; bases not matched to a gene: 9. The CDR3 is made up of 15 amino acids.

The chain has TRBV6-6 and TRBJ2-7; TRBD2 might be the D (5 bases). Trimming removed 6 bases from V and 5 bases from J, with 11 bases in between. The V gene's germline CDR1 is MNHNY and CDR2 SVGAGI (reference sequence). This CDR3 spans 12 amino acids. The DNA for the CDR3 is TGTGCCAGCAGCTATGCGGGCAACGAGCAGTACTTC. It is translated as CASSYAGNEQYF.

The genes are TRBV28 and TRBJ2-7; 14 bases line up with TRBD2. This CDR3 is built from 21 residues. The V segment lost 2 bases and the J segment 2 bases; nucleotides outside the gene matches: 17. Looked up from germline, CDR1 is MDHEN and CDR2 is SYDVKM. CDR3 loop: CASSLKVRLAGGPFQPYEQYF. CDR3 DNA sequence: TGTGCCAGCAGTTTAAAGGTCAGACTAGCGGGAGGGCCTTTCCAACCCTACGAGCAGTACTTC.

CDR3 nucleotides: TGTGCCTCTCGGAGGGGCCGGTTACAAGAGACCCAGTACTTC. This gives the protein CASRRGRLQETQYF. The rearrangement uses TRBV2 and TRBJ2-5; a possible D gene is TRBD2 (6 bases). Germline V lookup: CDR1 SNHLY, CDR2 FYNNEI. This CDR3 spans 14 amino acids. Trimming stripped 11 bases from V and 2 bases from J, with 18 bases between.

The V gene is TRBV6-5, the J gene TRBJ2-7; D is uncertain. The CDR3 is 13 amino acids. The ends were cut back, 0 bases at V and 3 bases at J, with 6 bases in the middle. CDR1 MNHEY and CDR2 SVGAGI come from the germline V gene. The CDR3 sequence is CASSYSASYEQYF. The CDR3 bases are TGTGCCAGCAGTTACTCGGCTAGCTACGAGCAGTACTTC.

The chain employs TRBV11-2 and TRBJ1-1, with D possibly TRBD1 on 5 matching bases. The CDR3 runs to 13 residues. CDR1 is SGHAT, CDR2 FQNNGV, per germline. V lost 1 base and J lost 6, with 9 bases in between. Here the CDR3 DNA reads TGTGCCAGCAGCTTAGTGTGGGACCCTGAAGCTTTCTTT. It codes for CASSLVWDPEAFF. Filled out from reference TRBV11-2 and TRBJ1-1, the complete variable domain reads EAGVAQSPRYKIIEKRQSVAFWCNPISGHATLYWYQQILGQGPKLLIQFQNNGVVDDSQLPKDRFSAERLKGVDSTLKIQPAKLEDSAVYLCASSLVWDPEAFFGQGTRLTVV.

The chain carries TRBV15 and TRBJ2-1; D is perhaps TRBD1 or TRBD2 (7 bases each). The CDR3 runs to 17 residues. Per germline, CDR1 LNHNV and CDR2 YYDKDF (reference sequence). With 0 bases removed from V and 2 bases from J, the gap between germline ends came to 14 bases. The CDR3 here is CATSREGGDSPYNEQFF. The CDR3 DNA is TGTGCCACCAGCAGAGAGGGGGGGGACAGCCCCTACAATGAGCAGTTCTTC.

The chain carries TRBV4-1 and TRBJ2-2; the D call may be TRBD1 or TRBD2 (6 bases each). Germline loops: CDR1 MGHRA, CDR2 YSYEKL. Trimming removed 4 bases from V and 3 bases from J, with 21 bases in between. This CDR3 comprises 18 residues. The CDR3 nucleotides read TGCGCCAGCAGCCGACCAGCGCGAGGGGGGAAAGACACCGGGGAGCTGTTTTTT. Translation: CASSRPARGGKDTGELFF.

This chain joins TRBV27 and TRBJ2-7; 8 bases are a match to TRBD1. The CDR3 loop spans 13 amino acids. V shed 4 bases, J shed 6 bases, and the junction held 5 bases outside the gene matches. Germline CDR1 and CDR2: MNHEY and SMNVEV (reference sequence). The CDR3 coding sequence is TGTGCCAGCAGTTGGGGACAGGATGCCGAGCAGTACTTC. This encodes CASSWGQDAEQYF.

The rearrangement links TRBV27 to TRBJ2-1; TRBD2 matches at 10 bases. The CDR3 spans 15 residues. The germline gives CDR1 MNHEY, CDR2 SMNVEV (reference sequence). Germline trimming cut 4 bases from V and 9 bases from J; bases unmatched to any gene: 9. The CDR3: CASSSKREGQGEQFF. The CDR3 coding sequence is TGTGCCAGCAGTTCTAAGCGGGAGGGCCAGGGTGAGCAGTTCTTC.

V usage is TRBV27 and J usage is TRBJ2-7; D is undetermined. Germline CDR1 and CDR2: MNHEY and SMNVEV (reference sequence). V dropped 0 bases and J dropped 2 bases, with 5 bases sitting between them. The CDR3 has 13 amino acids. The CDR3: CASSLSQAYEQYF. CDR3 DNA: TGTGCCAGCAGTTTATCCCAAGCCTACGAGCAGTACTTC.

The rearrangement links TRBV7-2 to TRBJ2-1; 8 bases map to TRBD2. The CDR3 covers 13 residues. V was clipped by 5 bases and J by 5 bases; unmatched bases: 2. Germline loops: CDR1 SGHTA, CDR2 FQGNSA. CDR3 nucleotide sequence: TGTGCCAGCAGCCCAGCGGGGGACAATGAGCAGTTCTTC. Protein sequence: CASSPAGDNEQFF.

Here the CDR3 DNA reads TGTGCCAGCAGCTACTCCACACAGGTCTTTTCCTATAATTCACCCCTCCACTTT. Its translation is CASSYSTQVFSYNSPLHF. The chain uses TRBV11-2 and TRBJ1-6, with a possible D match to TRBD1 (5 bases). The CDR3 has 18 residues. Germline V gives CDR1 SGHAT, CDR2 FQNNGV. Between the trimmed V and J ends, which lost 4 bases and 1 base, there was a span of 17 bases. Together with reference TRBV11-2 and TRBJ1-6, the CDR3 gives the full variable domain: EAGVAQSPRYKIIEKRQSVAFWCNPISGHATLYWYQQILGQGPKLLIQFQNNGVVDDSQLPKDRFSAERLKGVDSTLKIQPAKLEDSAVYLCASSYSTQVFSYNSPLHFGNGTRLTVT.

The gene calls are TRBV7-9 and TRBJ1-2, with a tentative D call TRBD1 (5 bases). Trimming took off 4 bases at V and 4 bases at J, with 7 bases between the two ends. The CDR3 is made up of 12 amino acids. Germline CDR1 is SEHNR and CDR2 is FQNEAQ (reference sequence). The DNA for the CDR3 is TGTGCCAGCAGCTCAGGGCCCTATGGCTACACCTTC. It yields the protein CASSSGPYGYTF. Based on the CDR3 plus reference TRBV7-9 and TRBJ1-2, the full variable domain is DTGVSQNPRHKITKRGQNVTFRCDPISEHNRLYWYRQTLGQGPEFLTYFQNEAQLEKSRLLSDRFSAERPKGSFSTLEIQRTEQGDSAMYLCASSSGPYGYTFGSGTRLTVV.

CDR3 region: CASSVGHPAFGANVLTF. CDR3 DNA sequence: TGTGCCAGCAGCGTAGGACACCCAGCCTTTGGGGCCAACGTCCTGACTTTC. The rearrangement uses TRBV9 and TRBJ2-6; unclear D gene. The CDR3 runs to 17 residues. CDR1 is SGDLS, CDR2 YYNGEE, per germline. Between the trimmed V and J ends, which lost 0 bases and 3 bases, there was a span of 13 bases.

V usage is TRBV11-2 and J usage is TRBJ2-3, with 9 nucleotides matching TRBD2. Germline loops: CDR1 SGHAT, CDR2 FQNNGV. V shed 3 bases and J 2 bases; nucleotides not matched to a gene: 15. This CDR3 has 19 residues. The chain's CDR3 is CASSFLSGSSMDLTDTQYF. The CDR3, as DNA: TGTGCCAGCAGCTTTCTTAGCGGGAGCTCCATGGATCTCACAGATACGCAGTATTTT. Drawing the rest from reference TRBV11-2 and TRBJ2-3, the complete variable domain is EAGVAQSPRYKIIEKRQSVAFWCNPISGHATLYWYQQILGQGPKLLIQFQNNGVVDDSQLPKDRFSAERLKGVDSTLKIQPAKLEDSAVYLCASSFLSGSSMDLTDTQYFGPGTRLTVL.

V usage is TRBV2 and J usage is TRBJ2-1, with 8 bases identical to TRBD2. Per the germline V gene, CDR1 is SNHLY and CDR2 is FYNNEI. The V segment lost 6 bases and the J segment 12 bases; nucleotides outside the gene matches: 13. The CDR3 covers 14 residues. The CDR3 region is CASRPLAVTLGQFF. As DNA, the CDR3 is TGTGCCAGCAGACCACTAGCGGTCACGCTGGGGCAGTTCTTC.